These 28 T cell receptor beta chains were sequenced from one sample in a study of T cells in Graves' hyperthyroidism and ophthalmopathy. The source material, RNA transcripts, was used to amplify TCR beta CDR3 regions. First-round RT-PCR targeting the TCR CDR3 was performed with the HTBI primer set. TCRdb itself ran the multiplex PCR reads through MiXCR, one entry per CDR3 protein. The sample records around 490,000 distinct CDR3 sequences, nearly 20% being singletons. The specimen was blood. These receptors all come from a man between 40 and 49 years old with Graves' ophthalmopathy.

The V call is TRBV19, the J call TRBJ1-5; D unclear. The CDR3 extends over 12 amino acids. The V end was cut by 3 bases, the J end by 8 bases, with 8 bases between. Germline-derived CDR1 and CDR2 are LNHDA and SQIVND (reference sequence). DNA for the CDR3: TGTGCCAGTAGTATTTTTAGGGAGCCCCAGCATTTT. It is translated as CASSIFREPQHF.

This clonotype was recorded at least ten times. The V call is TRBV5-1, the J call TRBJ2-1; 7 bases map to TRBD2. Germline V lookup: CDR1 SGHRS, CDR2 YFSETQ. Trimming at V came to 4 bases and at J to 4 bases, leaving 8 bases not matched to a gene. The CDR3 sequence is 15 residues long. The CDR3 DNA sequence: TGCGCCAGCAGCCCGACTAGCTCGGAGTACAATGAGCAGTTCTTC. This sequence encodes CASSPTSSEYNEQFF.

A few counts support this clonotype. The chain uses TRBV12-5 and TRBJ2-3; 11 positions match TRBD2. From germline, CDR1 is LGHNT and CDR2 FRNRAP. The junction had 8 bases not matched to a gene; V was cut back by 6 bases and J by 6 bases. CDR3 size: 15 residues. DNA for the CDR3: TGTGCTAGTGGGCCGGGACTAGCGGCTCCGGATACGCAGTATTTT. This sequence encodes CASGPGLAAPDTQYF.

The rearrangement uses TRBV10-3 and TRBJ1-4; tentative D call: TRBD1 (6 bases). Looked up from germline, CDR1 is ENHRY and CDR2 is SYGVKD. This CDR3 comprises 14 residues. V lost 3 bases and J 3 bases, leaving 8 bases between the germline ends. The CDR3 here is CAISEGGPNEKLFF. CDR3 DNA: TGTGCCATCAGTGAAGGGGGACCTAATGAAAAACTGTTTTTT.

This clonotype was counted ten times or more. Here the CDR3 DNA reads TGTGCCAGCGAGGGGCAGTACGAGCAGTACTTC. Translated: CASEGQYEQYF. The chain couples TRBV28 to TRBJ2-7; D may correspond to TRBD1 or TRBD2 (5 bases each). Trimming stripped 8 bases from V and 4 bases from J, with 9 bases between. The CDR3 runs 11 residues. In germline, CDR1 is MDHEN, CDR2 SYDVKM.

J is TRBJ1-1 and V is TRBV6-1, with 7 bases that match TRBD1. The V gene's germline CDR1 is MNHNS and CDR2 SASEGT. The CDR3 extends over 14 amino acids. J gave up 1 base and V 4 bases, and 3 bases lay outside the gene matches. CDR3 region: CASSGRDRNTEAFF. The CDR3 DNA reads TGTGCCAGCAGTGGCCGGGACAGGAACACTGAAGCTTTCTTT.

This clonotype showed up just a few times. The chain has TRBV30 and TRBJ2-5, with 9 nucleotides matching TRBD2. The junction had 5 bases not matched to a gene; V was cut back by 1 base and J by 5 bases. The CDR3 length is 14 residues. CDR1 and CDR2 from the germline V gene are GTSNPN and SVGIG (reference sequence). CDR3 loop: CAWSAGLAVETQYF. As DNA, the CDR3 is TGTGCCTGGAGTGCGGGACTAGCCGTCGAGACCCAGTACTTC.

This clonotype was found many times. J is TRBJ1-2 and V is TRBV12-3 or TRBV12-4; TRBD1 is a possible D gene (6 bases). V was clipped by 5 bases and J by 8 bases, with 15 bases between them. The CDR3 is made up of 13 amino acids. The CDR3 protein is CASSGGGADGYTF. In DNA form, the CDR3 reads TGTGCCAGCAGTGGGGGGGGGGCAGACGGCTACACCTTC.

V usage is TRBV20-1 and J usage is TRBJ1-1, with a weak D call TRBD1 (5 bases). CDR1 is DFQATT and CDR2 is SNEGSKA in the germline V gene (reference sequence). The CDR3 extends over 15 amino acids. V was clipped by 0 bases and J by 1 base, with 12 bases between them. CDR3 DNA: TGCAGTGCTAGAGATAATGGGGCGGCGAACACTGAAGCTTTCTTT. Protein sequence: CSARDNGAANTEAFF.

CDR3 sequence (DNA): TGCGCCAGCAGCTTGGCCGGGGGCACGGAGACCCAGTACTTC. This codes for CASSLAGGTETQYF. The V gene is TRBV5-1, the J gene TRBJ2-5; TRBD1 or TRBD2 may be the D gene (6 bases each). The CDR3 is made up of 14 amino acids. The ends were cut back, 0 bases at V and 5 bases at J, with 11 bases in the middle. CDR1 is SGHRS and CDR2 is YFSETQ in the germline V gene.

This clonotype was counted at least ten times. The CDR3 reads CASTLGGPNTGELFF. CDR3 in DNA: TGTGCCAGCACCCTCGGGGGTCCCAACACCGGGGAGCTGTTTTTT. The gene calls are TRBV27 and TRBJ2-2; D may be TRBD2 (6 bases). Trimming took off 7 bases at V and 2 bases at J, with 14 bases between the two ends. The CDR3 has 15 amino acids. Germline CDR1 reads MNHEY; CDR2 reads SMNVEV (reference sequence).

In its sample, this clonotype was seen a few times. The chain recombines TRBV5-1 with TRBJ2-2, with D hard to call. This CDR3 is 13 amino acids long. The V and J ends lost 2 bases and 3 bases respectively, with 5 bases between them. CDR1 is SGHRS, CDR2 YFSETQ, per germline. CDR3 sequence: CASSFPDTGELFF. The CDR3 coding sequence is TGCGCCAGCAGCTTCCCTGACACCGGGGAGCTGTTTTTT. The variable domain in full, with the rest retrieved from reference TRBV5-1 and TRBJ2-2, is KAGVTQTPRYLIKTRGQQVTLSCSPISGHRSVSWYQQTPGQGLQFLFEYFSETQRNKGNFPGRFSGRQFSNSRSEMNVSTLELGDSALYLCASSFPDTGELFFGEGSRLTVL.

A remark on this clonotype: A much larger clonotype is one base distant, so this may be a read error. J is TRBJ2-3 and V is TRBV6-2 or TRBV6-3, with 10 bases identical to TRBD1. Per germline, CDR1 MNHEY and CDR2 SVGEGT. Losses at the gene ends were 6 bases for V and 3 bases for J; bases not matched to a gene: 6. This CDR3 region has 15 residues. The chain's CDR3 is CASRMTGGVTDTQYF. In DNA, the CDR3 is TGTGCCAGCAGGATGACAGGGGGCGTGACAGATACGCAGTATTTT.

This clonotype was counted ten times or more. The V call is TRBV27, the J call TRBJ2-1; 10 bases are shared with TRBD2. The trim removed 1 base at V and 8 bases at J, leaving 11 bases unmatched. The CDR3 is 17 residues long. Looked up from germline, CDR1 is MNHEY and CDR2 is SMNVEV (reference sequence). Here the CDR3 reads CASSLLASGRARDEQFF. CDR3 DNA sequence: TGTGCCAGCAGTTTATTAGCCAGCGGGAGGGCCCGGGATGAGCAGTTCTTC.

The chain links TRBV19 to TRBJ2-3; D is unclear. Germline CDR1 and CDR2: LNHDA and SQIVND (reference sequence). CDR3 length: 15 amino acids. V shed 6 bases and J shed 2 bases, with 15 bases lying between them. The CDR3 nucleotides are TGTGCCAGTAGCGCACCTCCCCAACACACAGATACGCAGTATTTT. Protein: CASSAPPQHTDTQYF.

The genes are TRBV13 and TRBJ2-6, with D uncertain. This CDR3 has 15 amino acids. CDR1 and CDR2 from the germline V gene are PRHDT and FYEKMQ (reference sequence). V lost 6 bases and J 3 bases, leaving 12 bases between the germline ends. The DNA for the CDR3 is TGTGCCAGCAGAAGTAGGTTTAGTGGGGCCAACGTCCTGACTTTC. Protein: CASRSRFSGANVLTF.

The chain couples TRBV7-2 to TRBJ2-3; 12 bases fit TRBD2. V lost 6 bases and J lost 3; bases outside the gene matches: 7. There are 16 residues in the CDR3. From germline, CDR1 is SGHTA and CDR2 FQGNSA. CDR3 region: CASRLLAGGLTDTQYF. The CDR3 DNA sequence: TGTGCCAGCAGGCTCCTAGCGGGGGGGCTAACAGATACGCAGTATTTT. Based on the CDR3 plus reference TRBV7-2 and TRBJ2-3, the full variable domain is GAGVSQSPSNKVTEKGKDVELRCDPISGHTALYWYRQSLGQGLEFLIYFQGNSAPDKSGLPSDRFSAERTGGSVSTLTIQRTQQEDSAVYLCASRLLAGGLTDTQYFGPGTRLTVL.

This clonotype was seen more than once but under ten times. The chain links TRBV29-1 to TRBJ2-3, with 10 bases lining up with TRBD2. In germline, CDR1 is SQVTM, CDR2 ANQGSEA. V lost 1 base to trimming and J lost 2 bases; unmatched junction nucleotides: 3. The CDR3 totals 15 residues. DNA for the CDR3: TGCAGCGTTGAAGGGACTAGCGGCCCCACAGATACGCAGTATTTT. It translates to CSVEGTSGPTDTQYF.

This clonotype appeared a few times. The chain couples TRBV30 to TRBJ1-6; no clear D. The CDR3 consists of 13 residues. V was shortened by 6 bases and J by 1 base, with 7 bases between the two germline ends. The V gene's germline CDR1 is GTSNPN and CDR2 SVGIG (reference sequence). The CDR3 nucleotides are TGTGCCTGCACACGGTCCTATAATTCACCCCTCCACTTT. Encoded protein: CACTRSYNSPLHF. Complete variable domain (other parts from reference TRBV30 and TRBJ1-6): SQTIHQWPATLVQPVGSPLSLECTVEGTSNPNLYWYRQAAGRGLQLLFYSVGIGQISSEVPQNLSASRPQDRQFILSSKKLLLSDSGFYLCACTRSYNSPLHFGNGTRLTVT.

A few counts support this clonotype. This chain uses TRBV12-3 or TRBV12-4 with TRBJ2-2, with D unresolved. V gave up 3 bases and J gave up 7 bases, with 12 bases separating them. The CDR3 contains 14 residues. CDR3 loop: CASSFVNLVGELFF. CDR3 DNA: TGTGCCAGCAGTTTCGTTAATTTAGTCGGGGAGCTGTTTTTT.

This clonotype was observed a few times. Here the CDR3 reads CSASSSGTISYEQYF. The CDR3, as DNA: TGCAGTGCTAGTTCTAGCGGGACAATCTCCTACGAGCAGTACTTC. The rearrangement links TRBV20-1 to TRBJ2-7; 9 positions match TRBD2. Trimming removed 3 bases from V and 0 bases from J; junction bases left unmatched: 6. This CDR3 comprises 15 residues. Germline assignment: CDR1 DFQATT and CDR2 SNEGSKA (reference sequence).

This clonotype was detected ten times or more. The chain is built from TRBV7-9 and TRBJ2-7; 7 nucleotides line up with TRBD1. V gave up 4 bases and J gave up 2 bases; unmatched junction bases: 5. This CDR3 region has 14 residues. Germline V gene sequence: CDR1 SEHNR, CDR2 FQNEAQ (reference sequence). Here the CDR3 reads CASSSGQPPYEQYF. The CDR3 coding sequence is TGTGCCAGCAGCTCGGGACAGCCACCCTACGAGCAGTACTTC. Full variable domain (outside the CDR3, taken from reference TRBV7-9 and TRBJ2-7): DTGVSQNPRHKITKRGQNVTFRCDPISEHNRLYWYRQTLGQGPEFLTYFQNEAQLEKSRLLSDRFSAERPKGSFSTLEIQRTEQGDSAMYLCASSSGQPPYEQYFGPGTRLTVT.

In DNA, the CDR3 is TGCAGTGCTAGAATCACAAGCGGCTCAGATACGCAGTATTTT. It is translated as CSARITSGSDTQYF. The J gene is TRBJ2-3, the V gene TRBV20-1, with a possible D match to TRBD2 (5 bases). The CDR3 has 14 amino acids. V lost 2 bases to trimming and J lost 4 bases, with 13 bases between them. Germline V gene lookup returns CDR1 DFQATT and CDR2 SNEGSKA (reference sequence).

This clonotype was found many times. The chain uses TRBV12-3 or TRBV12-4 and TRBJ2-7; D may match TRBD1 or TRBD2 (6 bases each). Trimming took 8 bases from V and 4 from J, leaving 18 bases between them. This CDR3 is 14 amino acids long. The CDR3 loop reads CASSEGDSGYEQYF. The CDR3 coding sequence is TGTGCCAGCTCCGAGGGGGACTCAGGATACGAGCAGTACTTC.

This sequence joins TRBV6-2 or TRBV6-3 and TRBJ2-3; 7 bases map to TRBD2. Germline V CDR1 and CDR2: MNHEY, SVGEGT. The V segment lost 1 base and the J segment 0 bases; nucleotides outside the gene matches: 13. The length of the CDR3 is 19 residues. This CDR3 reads CASSYFGAGDRSSTDTQYF. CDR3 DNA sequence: TGTGCCAGCAGTTACTTCGGGGCGGGGGACCGTTCTAGCACAGATACGCAGTATTTT.

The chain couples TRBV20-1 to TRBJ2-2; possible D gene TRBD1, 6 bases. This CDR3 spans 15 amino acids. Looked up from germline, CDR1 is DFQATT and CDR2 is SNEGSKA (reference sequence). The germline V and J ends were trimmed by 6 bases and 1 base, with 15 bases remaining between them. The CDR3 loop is CSATDSFGNTGELFF. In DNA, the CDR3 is TGCAGTGCCACGGACAGCTTCGGGAACACCGGGGAGCTGTTTTTT.

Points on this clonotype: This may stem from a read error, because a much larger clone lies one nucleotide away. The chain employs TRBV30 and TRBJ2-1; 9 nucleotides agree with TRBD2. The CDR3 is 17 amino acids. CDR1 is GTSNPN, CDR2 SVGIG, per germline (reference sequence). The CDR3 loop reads CTWSAGLAGSVGDEQFF. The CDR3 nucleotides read TGTACCTGGAGTGCAGGTCTAGCGGGGTCTGTCGGCGATGAGCAGTTCTTC.

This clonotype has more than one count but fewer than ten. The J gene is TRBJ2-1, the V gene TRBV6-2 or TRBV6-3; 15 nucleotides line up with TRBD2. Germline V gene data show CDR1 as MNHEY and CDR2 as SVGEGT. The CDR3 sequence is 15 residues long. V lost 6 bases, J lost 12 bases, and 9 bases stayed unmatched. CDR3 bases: TGTGCCAGCAGACCCGGACTAGCGGGAGGGCCATGGCAGTTCTTC. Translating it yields CASRPGLAGGPWQFF.